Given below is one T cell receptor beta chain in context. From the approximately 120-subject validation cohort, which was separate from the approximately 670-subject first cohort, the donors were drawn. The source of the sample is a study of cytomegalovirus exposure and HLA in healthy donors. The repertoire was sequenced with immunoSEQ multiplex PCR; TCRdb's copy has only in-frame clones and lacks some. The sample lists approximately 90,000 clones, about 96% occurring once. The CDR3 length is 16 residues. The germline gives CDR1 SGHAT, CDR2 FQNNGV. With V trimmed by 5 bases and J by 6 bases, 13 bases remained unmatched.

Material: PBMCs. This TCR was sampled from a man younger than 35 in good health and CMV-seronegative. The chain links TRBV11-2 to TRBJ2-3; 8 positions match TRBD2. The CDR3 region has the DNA TGTGCCAGCAGCCCCTCAGCTAGCGGGTGGCAGGATACGCAGTATTTT. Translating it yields CASSPSASGWQDTQYF.